Presented here are 32 T cell receptor beta chains from one specimen sequenced in a study of Graves' ophthalmopathy and Graves' hyperthyroidism. Transcripts of RNA were the source for amplifying TCR beta CDR3 regions. Second-round multiplex PCR came after a first-round RT-PCR that employed HTBI primers. TCRdb re-derived calls from the multiplex PCR reads in MiXCR, one entry per CDR3 protein. There are some 350,000 distinct CDR3 sequences in the sample; about 17% occur only once, and 2% to 2.5% lies in the top ten. The sample was peripheral blood. Receptors were obtained from an adult woman with stable Graves' hyperthyroidism.

This clonotype was picked up many times. V is TRBV30 and J is TRBJ2-7, with D possibly matching TRBD1 (6 bases). The length of the CDR3 is 11 residues. V was trimmed by 5 bases and J by 2 bases, leaving 7 bases between them. From germline, CDR1 is GTSNPN and CDR2 SVGIG (reference sequence). CDR3 bases: TGTGCCTGGGGACAGACCTACGAGCAGTACTTC. This sequence encodes CAWGQTYEQYF.

The chain recombines TRBV19 with TRBJ2-7; D not resolved. Germline V gene lookup returns CDR1 LNHDA and CDR2 SQIVND (reference sequence). V was cut by 4 bases and J by 2 bases, with 15 bases left in between. There are 15 residues in the CDR3. The chain's CDR3 is CASSTTGPATYEQYF. CDR3 nucleotides: TGTGCCAGTAGTACCACCGGGCCGGCGACCTACGAGCAGTACTTC.

The sample holds many counts of this clonotype. This rearrangement joins TRBV2 to TRBJ2-2; D might be TRBD1 (5 bases). This CDR3 comprises 14 residues. CDR1 and CDR2 (germline): SNHLY, FYNNEI. The germline V and J ends were trimmed by 1 base and 4 bases, with 7 bases remaining between them. In nucleotides, the CDR3 is TGTGCCAGCAGTGAAGAAGACAGCACCGGGGAGCTGTTTTTT. Residues: CASSEEDSTGELFF.

This clonotype was detected many times. The CDR3 DNA follows: TGTGCCAGCAGTGAAGCAGGCACTCAGAACACTGAAGCTTTCTTT. This codes for CASSEAGTQNTEAFF. The rearrangement joins TRBV2 to TRBJ1-1; D ambiguous. The CDR3 is 15 amino acids. V was cut by 0 bases and J by 1 base, with 9 bases left in between. Germline CDR1 reads SNHLY; CDR2 reads FYNNEI.

This clonotype was observed many times. The chain links TRBV29-1 to TRBJ1-5, with no clear D. V lost 6 bases and J 5 bases, leaving 17 bases between the germline ends. CDR1 is SQVTM, CDR2 ANQGSEA, per germline. The CDR3 runs to 14 residues. CDR3 sequence reads: CSVSDANKDQPQHF. As DNA, the CDR3 is TGCAGCGTATCAGATGCCAACAAAGATCAGCCCCAGCATTTT.

There are many counts of this clonotype. The V and J genes are TRBV5-1 and TRBJ2-5, with 9 bases lining up with TRBD2. The CDR3 loop spans 14 amino acids. CDR1 SGHRS and CDR2 YFSETQ come from the germline V gene. With 4 bases clipped from V and 5 bases from J, the junction kept 6 bases outside the gene matches. The CDR3 DNA reads as TGCGCCAGCAGCGGTAGCGGGAGAGGGGAGACCCAGTACTTC. Translated, it gives CASSGSGRGETQYF. Variable domain in full (rest from reference TRBV5-1 and TRBJ2-5): KAGVTQTPRYLIKTRGQQVTLSCSPISGHRSVSWYQQTPGQGLQFLFEYFSETQRNKGNFPGRFSGRQFSNSRSEMNVSTLELGDSALYLCASSGSGRGETQYFGPGTRLLVL.

V and J are TRBV11-1 and TRBJ2-5; D is possibly TRBD1 (10 bases). V lost 0 bases and J lost 5, with 34 bases in between. CDR1 and CDR2 (germline): SGHAT, FQDESV (reference sequence). The CDR3 sequence is 22 residues long. The CDR3 DNA is TGTGCCAGCAGCTTAGCGTCCGGGACAGGGGTGTTGCGGGAGGGCCCCCGGGAGACCCAGTACTTC. As protein: CASSLASGTGVLREGPRETQYF. Full variable domain (remainder filled in from reference TRBV11-1 and TRBJ2-5): EAEVAQSPRYKITEKSQAVAFWCDPISGHATLYWYRQILGQGPELLVQFQDESVVDDSQLPKDRFSAERLKGVDSTLKIQPAELGDSAMYLCASSLASGTGVLREGPRETQYFGPGTRLLVL.

This clonotype came up many times. The J gene is TRBJ1-2, the V gene TRBV7-9, with D tentatively TRBD1 (5 bases). The ends were cut back, 5 bases at V and 6 bases at J, with 10 bases in the middle. The CDR3 has 12 amino acids. Germline lookup yields CDR1 SEHNR and CDR2 FQNEAQ (reference sequence). CDR3 sequence reads: CASSPLGDGYTF. CDR3 sequence (DNA): TGTGCCAGCAGCCCCTTAGGGGATGGCTACACCTTC. Variable domain in full (rest from reference TRBV7-9 and TRBJ1-2): DTGVSQNPRHKITKRGQNVTFRCDPISEHNRLYWYRQTLGQGPEFLTYFQNEAQLEKSRLLSDRFSAERPKGSFSTLEIQRTEQGDSAMYLCASSPLGDGYTFGSGTRLTVV.

This clonotype showed up many times. The V and J genes are TRBV6-2 or TRBV6-3 and TRBJ2-7; D gene uncertain. The CDR3 length is 13 residues. V was trimmed by 0 bases and J by 1 base, leaving 4 bases between them. The germline gives CDR1 MNHEY, CDR2 SVGEGT. In DNA form, the CDR3 reads TGTGCCAGCAGTTACTCCCAGTCCTACGAGCAGTACTTC. Translated, it gives CASSYSQSYEQYF.

This clonotype was detected many times. The rearrangement uses TRBV6-2 or TRBV6-3 and TRBJ2-2, with 11 nucleotides matching TRBD2. The germline gives CDR1 MNHEY, CDR2 SVGEGT. With 2 bases clipped from V and 5 bases from J, the junction kept 13 bases outside the gene matches. The CDR3 is made up of 19 amino acids. CDR3 sequence: CASSYASSGRRRRTGELFF. For the CDR3, the DNA is TGTGCCAGCAGTTACGCGTCTAGCGGGAGGAGGAGGCGAACCGGGGAGCTGTTTTTT.

This clonotype was recorded many times. This sequence joins TRBV12-3 or TRBV12-4 and TRBJ1-3; 8 nucleotides line up with TRBD1. The CDR3 loop spans 16 amino acids. V lost 6 bases to trimming and J lost 9 bases; unmatched junction nucleotides: 16. CDR3 residues: CASRPTGGAARGTIYF. CDR3 sequence (DNA): TGTGCCAGCAGGCCTACAGGGGGAGCAGCCCGGGGCACCATATATTTT.

The V call is TRBV7-9, the J call TRBJ1-1, with a possible D match to TRBD1 (6 bases). The CDR3 length is 14 residues. Germline V gives CDR1 SEHNR, CDR2 FQNEAQ (reference sequence). V was trimmed by 3 bases and J by 5 bases, leaving 13 bases between them. The CDR3 DNA sequence: TGTGCCAGCAGCTTTCAGGGGAGTGGGACTGAAGCTTTCTTT. As protein: CASSFQGSGTEAFF.

Ten or more counts support this clonotype. V is TRBV7-2 and J is TRBJ2-5; weak D call: TRBD1 (6 bases). V lost 1 base and J 7 bases, leaving 22 bases between the germline ends. Germline V gene sequence: CDR1 SGHTA, CDR2 FQGNSA. There are 17 residues in the CDR3. The CDR3 nucleotides read TGTGCCAGCAGCTTAGGGCCCCTACAGGGACCTACTGGGACCCAGTACTTC. Amino acid sequence: CASSLGPLQGPTGTQYF.

This clonotype showed up many times. V gene TRBV20-1 combines with J gene TRBJ1-5, with D perhaps TRBD1 (5 bases). This CDR3 is built from 15 residues. V lost 5 bases and J lost 0, with 14 bases in between. Germline CDR1 and CDR2: DFQATT and SNEGSKA (reference sequence). The CDR3 loop is CSAPTGTVSNQPQHF. CDR3 DNA: TGCAGTGCTCCAACCGGGACGGTTAGCAATCAGCCCCAGCATTTT.

This clonotype was observed many times. The rearrangement links TRBV29-1 to TRBJ2-4; the D gene could be TRBD1 or TRBD2 (5 bases each). This CDR3 has 12 residues. From germline, CDR1 is SQVTM and CDR2 ANQGSEA. V dropped 7 bases and J dropped 6 bases, with 13 bases sitting between them. CDR3 amino acids: CSGIGDGNIQYF. CDR3 sequence (DNA): TGCAGCGGGATAGGGGACGGAAACATTCAGTACTTC.

At least ten counts were recorded for this clonotype. J is TRBJ2-2 and V is TRBV12-3 or TRBV12-4; D ambiguous. This CDR3 is built from 15 residues. Trimming removed 0 bases at V and 6 bases at J, with 11 bases between. The CDR3 here is CASSLAGSPPGELFF. CDR3 DNA sequence: TGTGCCAGCAGTTTAGCGGGTTCCCCCCCCGGGGAGCTGTTTTTT.

This rearrangement joins TRBV7-8 to TRBJ1-1; D perhaps matches TRBD1 (5 bases). Germline assignment: CDR1 SGHVS and CDR2 FQNEAQ. Deletions cut 5 bases from V and 1 base from J, with 11 bases between. The length of the CDR3 is 14 residues. Here the CDR3 DNA reads TGTGCCAGCAGCGTAGGACACGCGAACACTGAAGCTTTCTTT. Translating it yields CASSVGHANTEAFF.

This clonotype was counted at least ten times. The chain is built from TRBV29-1 and TRBJ2-2; 14 bases line up with TRBD2. V lost 3 bases and J lost 6; bases outside the gene matches: 0. CDR1 and CDR2 from the germline V gene are SQVTM and ANQGSEA. This CDR3 contains 14 residues. CDR3 loop: CSVEGLAGAGELFF. CDR3 sequence (DNA): TGCAGCGTTGAGGGACTAGCGGGAGCCGGGGAGCTGTTTTTT.

As regards this clonotype: A much larger clone differs by one base, so this may be a read error. This sequence joins TRBV19 and TRBJ1-3; 8 bases line up with TRBD1. Trimming removed 5 bases from V and 4 bases from J; junction bases left unmatched: 7. The CDR3 is 15 amino acids. Per the germline V gene, CDR1 is LNHDA and CDR2 is SQIVND (reference sequence). The DNA for the CDR3 is TGTGCCAGTAGTTGGCCAGGGGGCAACGGAAACACCATATATTTT. It translates to CASSWPGGNGNTIYF.

This clonotype came up many times. The V gene is TRBV20-1, the J gene TRBJ2-7; TRBD1 agrees at 7 bases. With 1 base clipped from V and 0 bases from J, the junction kept 3 bases outside the gene matches. CDR3 length: 14 residues. Germline CDR1 and CDR2: DFQATT and SNEGSKA (reference sequence). The CDR3 here is CSARARDSSYEQYF. Written as DNA, the CDR3 is TGCAGTGCTAGAGCTAGGGACAGCTCCTACGAGCAGTACTTC.

This clonotype was detected ten times or more. This chain uses TRBV24-1 with TRBJ1-5; D remains unclear. CDR3 length: 12 amino acids. Germline V lookup: CDR1 KGHDR, CDR2 SFDVKD. The ends were cut back, 0 bases at V and 6 bases at J, with 2 bases in the middle. The CDR3 DNA reads TGTGCCACCAGTGATTTGTTTCAGCCCCAGCATTTT. It yields the protein CATSDLFQPQHF.

This clonotype was seen many times. The chain carries TRBV10-2 and TRBJ2-5; D is perhaps TRBD1 or TRBD2 (5 bases each). This CDR3 spans 14 amino acids. CDR1 and CDR2 from the germline V gene are WSHSY and SAAADI. V was pared by 3 bases and J by 5 bases, with 13 bases between. The CDR3 nucleotides read TGCGCCAGCAGTGATGGGGGTAATGGGGAGACCCAGTACTTC. Amino acids: CASSDGGNGETQYF.

The sample holds many counts of this clonotype. The V gene is TRBV6-1, the J gene TRBJ2-7; TRBD1 aligns across 9 bases. The CDR3 runs to 15 residues. With V trimmed by 4 bases and J by 5 bases, 9 bases remained unmatched. Germline V gene lookup returns CDR1 MNHNS and CDR2 SASEGT. CDR3 coding DNA: TGTGCCAGCAGTGGTTTACAGGGGGCTGGGGACGAGCAGTACTTC. Translated: CASSGLQGAGDEQYF.

The chain links TRBV6-4 to TRBJ1-1; no firm D call. The CDR3 consists of 12 residues. The ends were cut back, 0 bases at V and 10 bases at J, with 9 bases in the middle. Germline CDR1 reads MRHNA; CDR2 reads SNTAGT. The chain's CDR3 is CASSDSIGSAFF. CDR3 nucleotides: TGTGCCAGCAGTGACTCGATAGGGTCAGCTTTCTTT.

This clonotype appeared once. J is TRBJ2-5 and V is TRBV20-1; possible D gene TRBD2, 5 bases. V shed 3 bases and J shed 7 bases, with 9 bases lying between them. Germline CDR1 reads DFQATT; CDR2 reads SNEGSKA (reference sequence). The CDR3 consists of 11 residues. For the CDR3, the DNA is TGCAGTGCTAGCCTCGGAGGGACCCAGTACTTC. Translation gives CSASLGGTQYF.

This clonotype has ten or more counts. The chain links TRBV28 to TRBJ2-7; either TRBD1 or TRBD2 may supply D (5 bases each). The CDR3 sequence is 15 residues long. Germline CDR1 and CDR2: MDHEN and SYDVKM. The ends were cut back, 5 bases at V and 4 bases at J, with 18 bases in the middle. CDR3 loop: CASSNPPGPRYEQYF. The CDR3 DNA reads as TGTGCCAGCAGTAACCCCCCGGGACCCAGGTACGAGCAGTACTTC.

Many counts were recorded for this clonotype. The chain joins TRBV6-1 to TRBJ2-7, with TRBD2 identical over 11 bases. Germline loops: CDR1 MNHNS, CDR2 SASEGT. V gave up 6 bases and J gave up 2 bases; unmatched junction bases: 6. There are 15 residues in the CDR3. Written as DNA, the CDR3 is TGTGCCAGCAGCCGTCTAGCGGGAGGACCCTACGAGCAGTACTTC. It translates to CASSRLAGGPYEQYF.

As regards this clonotype: With a much larger clone just one base away, this may be a read error. The final CDR3 position lacks the conserved phenylalanine or tryptophan, pointing to a likely read error. This sequence joins TRBV12-3 or TRBV12-4 and TRBJ2-7; D is perhaps TRBD1 (5 bases). The CDR3 totals 14 residues. Trimming left V 2 bases short and J 5 bases short, with 13 bases between. CDR3 sequence reads: CASSLPYRIHEQYY. In nucleotides, the CDR3 is TGTGCCAGCAGTTTACCCTACAGGATCCACGAGCAGTACTAC.

This chain joins TRBV4-2 and TRBJ2-3; D is possibly TRBD2 (5 bases). The V gene's germline CDR1 is LGHNA and CDR2 YNFKEQ. V lost 5 bases and J 4 bases, leaving 19 bases between the germline ends. This CDR3 region has 16 residues. The CDR3 sequence: CASSAQWTDSADTQYF. CDR3 nucleotides: TGTGCCAGCAGCGCGCAGTGGACTGATAGCGCAGATACGCAGTATTTT.

This clonotype occurred many times. The chain couples TRBV7-2 to TRBJ2-7, with D unclear. The CDR3 spans 12 residues. Per germline, CDR1 SGHTA and CDR2 FQGNSA. The V and J ends lost 1 base and 10 bases respectively, with 11 bases between them. The CDR3 DNA is TGTGCCAGCAGCTTAGGTTCCCAGGTTCAGTACTTC. This translates into CASSLGSQVQYF.

With regard to this clonotype: This could be a read error, since a much larger clone is one nucleotide away. This chain connects TRBV6-5 to TRBJ1-2; D gene ambiguous. The V gene's germline CDR1 is MNHEY and CDR2 SVGAGI. The length of the CDR3 is 13 residues. The CDR3 reads CSSNSGSNYGYTF. The CDR3 DNA reads as TGTTCCAGCAACTCCGGGAGTAACTATGGCTACACCTTC.

Ten or more counts support this clonotype. The chain combines TRBV6-2 or TRBV6-3 with TRBJ2-2; D remains unclear. Trimming stripped 3 bases from V and 7 bases from J, with 6 bases between. Germline CDR1 is MNHEY and CDR2 is SVGEGT. The CDR3 has 12 residues. CDR3 region: CASSYGGGELFF. CDR3 nucleotides: TGTGCCAGCAGTTATGGCGGCGGGGAGCTGTTTTTT.